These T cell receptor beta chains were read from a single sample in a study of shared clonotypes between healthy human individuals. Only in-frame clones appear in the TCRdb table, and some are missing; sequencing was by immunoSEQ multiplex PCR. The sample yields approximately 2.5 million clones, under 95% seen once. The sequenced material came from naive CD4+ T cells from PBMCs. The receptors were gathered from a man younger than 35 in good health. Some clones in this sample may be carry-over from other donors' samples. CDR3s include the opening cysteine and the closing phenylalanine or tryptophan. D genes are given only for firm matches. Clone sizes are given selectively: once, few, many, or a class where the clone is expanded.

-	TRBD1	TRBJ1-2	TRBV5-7	CASSRGQGADGYTF	TGTGCCAGCAGCCGCGGACAGGGGGCTGATGGCTACACCTTC
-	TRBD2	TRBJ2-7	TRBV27	CASSFYNPAGGEHEQYF	TGTGCCAGCAGTTTCTATAATCCCGCGGGGGGCGAACACGAGCAGTACTTC
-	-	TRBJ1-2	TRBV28	CATLHRVNYGYTF	TGTGCCACTCTACACCGGGTAAACTATGGCTACACCTTC
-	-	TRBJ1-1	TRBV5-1	CASSLGSMNTEAFF	TGCGCCAGCAGCTTGGGGTCGATGAACACTGAAGCTTTCTTT
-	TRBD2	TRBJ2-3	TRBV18	CASSPKRETTDTQYF	TGTGCCAGCTCACCTAAGCGGGAGACGACAGATACGCAGTATTTT
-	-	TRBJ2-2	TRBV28	CASSLTDSYLGELFF	TGTGCCAGCAGTTTAACGGACTCTTACTTGGGGGAGCTGTTTTTT
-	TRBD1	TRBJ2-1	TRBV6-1	CGVYIRGSTYNEQFF	TGTGGAGTTTACATCAGGGGGTCAACCTACAATGAGCAGTTCTTC
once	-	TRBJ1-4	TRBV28	CASSSRLEKLFF	TGTGCCAGCAGTTCCAGACTCGAAAAACTGTTTTTT
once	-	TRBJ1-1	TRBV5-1	CASSLEGAPLEAFF	TGCGCCAGCAGCTTGGAAGGCGCCCCGCTTGAAGCTTTCTTT
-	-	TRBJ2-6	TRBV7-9	CASSLEGWTSGANVLTF	TGTGCCAGCAGCTTAGAAGGTTGGACCTCTGGGGCCAACGTCCTGACTTTC